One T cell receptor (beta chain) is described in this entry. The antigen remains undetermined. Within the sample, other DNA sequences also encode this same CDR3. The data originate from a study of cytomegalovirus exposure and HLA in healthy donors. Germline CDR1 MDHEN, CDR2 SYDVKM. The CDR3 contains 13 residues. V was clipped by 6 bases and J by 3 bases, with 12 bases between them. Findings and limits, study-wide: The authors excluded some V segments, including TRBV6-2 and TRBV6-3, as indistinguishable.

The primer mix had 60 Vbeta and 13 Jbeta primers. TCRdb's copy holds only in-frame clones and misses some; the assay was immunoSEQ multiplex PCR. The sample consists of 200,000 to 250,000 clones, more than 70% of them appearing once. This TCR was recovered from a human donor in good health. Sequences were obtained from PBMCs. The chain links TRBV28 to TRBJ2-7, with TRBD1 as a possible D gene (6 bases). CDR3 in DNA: TGTGCCAGCAGCCTCGGACAGAGCTACGAGCAGTACTTC. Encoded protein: CASSLGQSYEQYF.